The 23 T cell receptor beta chains below all came from one sample that was sequenced in a study of CD8+CD57+ T cells in acquired aplastic anemia. TCR beta VDJ and CDR3 profiling used genomic DNA as template. Each CDR3 protein is one row after TCRdb ran MiXCR on the reads. The sample lists 180,000 or so distinct CDR3 sequences, 40% to 55% occurring once. The sequencing sample was made of sorted CD4+, CD8+, or CD8+CD57+ T cells (not recorded which) from PBMCs. These receptors originate from a human donor in good health.

The chain uses TRBV25-1 and TRBJ1-2; no firm D call. The germline gives CDR1 MGHDK, CDR2 SYGVNS. Between the trimmed V and J ends, which lost 2 bases and 4 bases, there was a span of 14 bases. This CDR3 is built from 15 residues. As DNA, the CDR3 is TGTGCCAGCAGTGAAAATGACGGATTGCTCTATGGCTACACCTTC. Its protein product is CASSENDGLLYGYTF.

This sequence joins TRBV19 and TRBJ1-1; D is possibly TRBD1 (5 bases). This CDR3 has 15 residues. Germline V gives CDR1 LNHDA, CDR2 SQIVND (reference sequence). The V end lost 3 bases, the J end lost 5 bases, and 16 bases lay between the germline ends. CDR3 nucleotides: TGTGCCAGTAGTATGAAGCCAGGGTCGAGGACTGAAGCTTTCTTT. Translated: CASSMKPGSRTEAFF.

This clonotype has just a few counts. V gene TRBV2 combines with J gene TRBJ1-2; D not certain. Germline loops: CDR1 SNHLY, CDR2 FYNNEI. Trimming removed 3 bases at V and 4 bases at J, with 9 bases between. The CDR3 is 13 amino acids. The CDR3 DNA sequence: TGTGCCAGCAGTGACAGTCTAAGCTATGGCTACACCTTC. Amino acids: CASSDSLSYGYTF.

There are many counts of this clonotype. This chain connects TRBV5-4 to TRBJ1-4, with 7 bases lining up with TRBD1. The length of the CDR3 is 15 residues. The germline gives CDR1 SGHNT, CDR2 YYREEE (reference sequence). After removal of 4 bases from V and 2 bases from J, the junction contained 5 bases not matched to a gene. CDR3 sequence reads: CASSRDRGTNEKLFF. The CDR3 DNA is TGTGCCAGCAGCAGGGACAGAGGCACTAATGAAAAACTGTTTTTT.

The chain uses TRBV24-1 and TRBJ2-3; 7 positions agree with TRBD1. Trimming cost V 4 bases and J 6 bases; bases outside gene matches: 12. Germline V CDR1 and CDR2: KGHDR, SFDVKD. The CDR3 totals 16 residues. CDR3 protein: CATSDTGQTEWDTQYF. The CDR3 bases are TGTGCCACCAGTGACACGGGACAGACGGAATGGGATACGCAGTATTTT.

This clonotype was picked up many times. The chain uses TRBV25-1 and TRBJ2-5, with D possibly TRBD2 on 5 matching bases. The CDR3 sequence is 14 residues long. Germline assignment: CDR1 MGHDK and CDR2 SYGVNS. The V end lost 4 bases, the J end lost 5 bases, and 14 bases lay between the germline ends. The CDR3 loop is CASSAGLRGETQYF. DNA of the CDR3: TGTGCCAGCAGTGCCGGGCTCCGAGGGGAGACCCAGTACTTC.

This clonotype came up many times. In nucleotides, the CDR3 is TGCGCCACGTCACGACTTCCAGCTAACTATGGCTACACCTTC. Translation: CATSRLPANYGYTF. This chain uses TRBV5-1 with TRBJ1-2; D call uncertain. CDR3 size: 14 residues. Looked up from germline, CDR1 is SGHRS and CDR2 is YFSETQ. Trimming left V 9 bases short and J 0 bases short, with 15 bases between.

This chain links TRBV25-1 with TRBJ2-1, with D maybe TRBD1 (5 bases). The CDR3 runs to 14 residues. V lost 1 base to trimming and J lost 10 bases, with 14 bases between them. Germline CDR1 is MGHDK and CDR2 is SYGVNS. The CDR3 here is CASSELEGADEQFF. The CDR3 DNA reads TGTGCCAGCAGTGAATTGGAAGGGGCGGACGAGCAGTTCTTC.

Worth noting for this clonotype: A much larger clone sits a single nucleotide away, making a read error possible. The gene calls are TRBV9 and TRBJ1-3; the D gene is possibly TRBD1 (5 bases). The CDR3 is 15 amino acids. Germline lookup yields CDR1 SGDLS and CDR2 YYNGEE. CDR3 region: CASSETTARRNTVYF. As DNA, the CDR3 is TGTGCCAGCAGCGAGACGACAGCCAGAAGAAACACCGTATATTTT.

A word on this clonotype: One end of the junction is discordant with germline, which a read error may explain. The genes are TRBV20-1 and TRBJ1-2; 8 bases map to TRBD1. CDR1 and CDR2 from the germline V gene are DFQATT and SNEGSKA (reference sequence). This CDR3 is built from 14 residues. The CDR3 DNA reads as TGCAGGGCTAACGAGCAGGGGGCAGGCTATGGCTACACCTTC. This translates into CRANEQGAGYGYTF.

Many counts were recorded for this clonotype. The chain joins TRBV6-5 to TRBJ2-1; D possibly matches TRBD1 or TRBD2 (5 bases each). The germline V gene has CDR1 MNHEY and CDR2 SVGAGI. V lost 4 bases to trimming and J lost 10 bases, with 8 bases between them. The CDR3 covers 11 residues. This CDR3 reads CASSSRDEQFF. CDR3 in DNA: TGTGCCAGCAGTTCTAGGGACGAGCAGTTCTTC.

This clonotype was recorded at least ten times. J is TRBJ2-7 and V is TRBV20-1; D is perhaps TRBD2 (6 bases). The germline V gene encodes CDR1 DFQATT and CDR2 SNEGSKA (reference sequence). CDR3 size: 12 residues. The V end was cut by 2 bases, the J end by 1 base, with 6 bases between. The CDR3, as DNA: TGCAGTGCTAGACGGGGGTCCTACGAGCAGTACTTC. Translation gives CSARRGSYEQYF.

This clonotype was detected once. This sequence joins TRBV20-1 and TRBJ2-7; 8 bases fit TRBD2. The CDR3 runs 16 residues. The germline V gene encodes CDR1 DFQATT and CDR2 SNEGSKA (reference sequence). The V and J ends lost 4 bases and 3 bases, in that order; junction bases with no gene match: 14. Here the CDR3 reads CSAIERERGMNYEQYF. DNA of the CDR3: TGCAGTGCTATTGAGCGGGAGAGGGGGATGAACTACGAGCAGTACTTC.

There are many counts of this clonotype. The chain uses TRBV10-3 and TRBJ2-1; 16 nucleotides agree with TRBD2. Germline-derived CDR1 and CDR2 are ENHRY and SYGVKD. The CDR3 is 15 residues long. With V trimmed by 6 bases and J by 5 bases, 1 base remained unmatched. The CDR3 loop reads CAIRGTSGGDNEQFF. In DNA form, the CDR3 reads TGTGCCATCAGGGGGACTAGCGGGGGGGACAATGAGCAGTTCTTC.

This clonotype was observed a single time. The chain is built from TRBV7-2 and TRBJ1-1, with D possibly matching TRBD1 (5 bases). The CDR3 consists of 15 residues. CDR1 SGHTA and CDR2 FQGNSA come from the germline V gene. Deletions cut 0 bases from V and 7 bases from J, with 15 bases between. The CDR3 DNA is TGTGCCAGCAGCTTAGCTGAGTGGGGGGACGGTGAAGCTTTCTTT. This encodes CASSLAEWGDGEAFF.

This clonotype came up many times. The chain is built from TRBV6-5 and TRBJ1-1; D is unclear. Trimming removed 5 bases at V and 1 base at J, with 8 bases between. CDR1 MNHEY and CDR2 SVGAGI come from the germline V gene. CDR3 length: 13 residues. The chain's CDR3 is CASSRTRNTEAFF. DNA of the CDR3: TGTGCCAGCAGTAGAACCAGGAACACTGAAGCTTTCTTT.

The chain uses TRBV9 and TRBJ2-3, with no clear D. V shed 0 bases and J shed 1 base, with 9 bases lying between them. This CDR3 has 15 residues. CDR1 and CDR2 from the germline V gene are SGDLS and YYNGEE. In DNA form, the CDR3 reads TGTGCCAGCAGCGTAGATCCGGGCCGCACAGATACGCAGTATTTT. Its translation: CASSVDPGRTDTQYF. The complete variable domain, with remaining parts taken from reference TRBV9 and TRBJ2-3, reads DSGVTQTPKHLITATGQRVTLRCSPRSGDLSVYWYQQSLDQGLQFLIQYYNGEERAKGNILERFSAQQFPDLHSELNLSSLELGDSALYFCASSVDPGRTDTQYFGPGTRLTVL.

This clonotype was detected ten times or more. The J gene is TRBJ2-3, the V gene TRBV19; 7 positions agree with TRBD2. With 2 bases clipped from V and 9 bases from J, the junction kept 8 bases outside the gene matches. The CDR3 extends over 14 amino acids. Germline V CDR1 and CDR2: LNHDA, SQIVND (reference sequence). The CDR3 nucleotides are TGTGCCAGTAGTATAAAGTGGGAGGGCCGGACGCAGTATTTT. Translated: CASSIKWEGRTQYF.

This clonotype has at least ten counts. The chain couples TRBV7-2 to TRBJ2-1; TRBD2 matches at 13 bases. Germline V gene lookup returns CDR1 SGHTA and CDR2 FQGNSA. V dropped 5 bases and J dropped 8; count of bases not matched to a gene: 6. There are 15 residues in the CDR3. CDR3 loop: CASSPGLAGYYEQFF. CDR3 DNA sequence: TGTGCCAGCAGCCCGGGACTAGCGGGATATTATGAGCAGTTCTTC.

This chain joins TRBV4-2 and TRBJ2-3; 8 positions agree with TRBD1. Germline V CDR1 and CDR2: LGHNA, YNFKEQ. The CDR3 is made up of 17 amino acids. Trimming at V came to 0 bases and at J to 4 bases, leaving 9 bases not matched to a gene. Here the CDR3 reads CASSQDKTGVSADTQYF. The CDR3 DNA is TGTGCCAGCAGCCAAGATAAGACAGGGGTTAGCGCAGATACGCAGTATTTT.

This clonotype came up many times. The chain employs TRBV6-5 and TRBJ2-7; weak D call: TRBD2 (5 bases). The CDR3 loop spans 14 amino acids. Germline CDR1 reads MNHEY; CDR2 reads SVGAGI. V shed 0 bases and J shed 5 bases, with 11 bases lying between them. DNA of the CDR3: TGTGCCAGCAGTTACTCTCGAGGGAAGGACGAGCAGTACTTC. Its protein product is CASSYSRGKDEQYF.

At least ten counts were recorded for this clonotype. The genes are TRBV11-2 and TRBJ2-1; D call uncertain. The CDR3 sequence is 15 residues long. V was cut by 5 bases and J by 0 bases, with 11 bases left in between. Per germline, CDR1 SGHAT and CDR2 FQNNGV. CDR3 coding DNA: TGTGCCAGCAGCCCCCGGGTCAGCTCCTACAATGAGCAGTTCTTC. Translation gives CASSPRVSSYNEQFF.

Many counts were recorded for this clonotype. The chain joins TRBV2 to TRBJ2-1, with D possibly being TRBD1 (6 bases). Germline V gives CDR1 SNHLY, CDR2 FYNNEI. CDR3 size: 13 residues. Trimming took off 2 bases at V and 5 bases at J, with 7 bases between the two ends. The CDR3 spells CASSENRDNEQFF. The DNA of the CDR3 is TGTGCCAGCAGTGAAAACAGGGACAATGAGCAGTTCTTC.